This is a list of T cell receptor beta chains from one sample in a study of cytomegalovirus exposure and HLA in healthy donors. TCRdb keeps only in-frame clones here, not all; method: immunoSEQ multiplex PCR. Of over 200,000 clones listed, roughly 88% are singletons. Sequenced: PBMCs. These receptor sequences come from a woman under 30 in good health and CMV-seronegative. CDR3s include the opening cysteine and the closing phenylalanine or tryptophan. D genes are given only for firm matches. The size of a clone is reported for some rows only, either as once, few or many, or as a class for expanded clones.

v_gene: TRBV5-6; abundance: -; d_gene: -; j_gene: TRBJ2-3; CDR3nt: TGTGCCAGCAGTGGCGGATACACAGATACGCAGTATTTT; CDR3aa: CASSGGYTDTQYF
v_gene: TRBV28; abundance: -; d_gene: TRBD1; j_gene: TRBJ1-3; CDR3nt: TGTGCCAGCAGACCGCAGGGGGCGGGAAACACCATATATTTT; CDR3aa: CASRPQGAGNTIYF
v_gene: TRBV9; abundance: -; d_gene: -; j_gene: TRBJ2-5; CDR3nt: TGTGCCAGCAGCGTAGCGTTTGGGCAGAAAGAGACCCAGTACTTC; CDR3aa: CASSVAFGQKETQYF
v_gene: TRBV5-1; abundance: -; d_gene: TRBD1; j_gene: TRBJ2-7; CDR3nt: TGCGCCAGCAGCCAACGACAGGGGGCAACGGTCGAGCAGTACTTC; CDR3aa: CASSQRQGATVEQYF
v_gene: TRBV20-1; abundance: once; d_gene: TRBD1; j_gene: TRBJ1-4; CDR3nt: TGCAGTGGACAGGGCGATGAAAAACTGTTTTTT; CDR3aa: CSGQGDEKLFF
v_gene: TRBV4-1; abundance: -; d_gene: -; j_gene: TRBJ1-4; CDR3nt: TGCGCCAGCAGCCAGACCCCGGGTAGAGCAACTAATGAAAAACTGTTTTTT; CDR3aa: CASSQTPGRATNEKLFF
v_gene: TRBV28; abundance: -; d_gene: -; j_gene: TRBJ2-1; CDR3nt: TGTGCCAGCAGTCCCCATCAGGGAAGTTCCTACAATGAGCAGTTCTTC; CDR3aa: CASSPHQGSSYNEQFF
v_gene: TRBV5-1; abundance: -; d_gene: TRBD2; j_gene: TRBJ2-1; CDR3nt: TGCGCCAGCAGTCAACCCCCAGGGACTAGCCGTCGCACTGAGCAGTTCTTC; CDR3aa: CASSQPPGTSRRTEQFF
v_gene: TRBV7-9; abundance: once; d_gene: TRBD2; j_gene: TRBJ2-3; CDR3nt: TGTCTCGCGGGAGGGCCAAGTACAGATACGCAGTATTTT; CDR3aa: CLAGGPSTDTQYF
v_gene: TRBV4-2; abundance: -; d_gene: TRBD1; j_gene: TRBJ1-1; CDR3nt: TGTGCCAGCAGCCAGGCTGACCAGGGGGCAGACACTGAAGCTTTCTTT; CDR3aa: CASSQADQGADTEAFF
v_gene: TRBV6-5; abundance: -; d_gene: -; j_gene: TRBJ2-3; CDR3nt: TGTGCCAGCAGTTACCGGGAAGGTTACATTGATACGCAGTATTTT; CDR3aa: CASSYREGYIDTQYF
v_gene: TRBV4-1; abundance: -; d_gene: TRBD2; j_gene: TRBJ2-3; CDR3nt: TGCGCCAGCAGCCAGGGCCCAGCGGGAGGGGCAGATACGCAGTATTTT; CDR3aa: CASSQGPAGGADTQYF
v_gene: TRBV28; abundance: -; d_gene: -; j_gene: TRBJ2-1; CDR3nt: TGTGCCAGCAGCGTTACCCGCACTGGGACAACTGAGCAGTTCTTC; CDR3aa: CASSVTRTGTTEQFF
v_gene: TRBV6-1; abundance: -; d_gene: -; j_gene: TRBJ2-3; CDR3nt: TGTGCCAGCAGGCCGTCCGGTGTGCCAGATACGCAGTATTTT; CDR3aa: CASRPSGVPDTQYF
v_gene: TRBV7-9; abundance: -; d_gene: -; j_gene: TRBJ1-2; CDR3nt: TGTGCCAGCAGCTTAAGCGGGGACCTCGCCTATGGCTACACCTTC; CDR3aa: CASSLSGDLAYGYTF
v_gene: TRBV7-9; abundance: few; d_gene: TRBD1; j_gene: TRBJ1-2; CDR3nt: TGTGCCAGCAGCTTACAAACAGGGGGAGACTATGGCTACACCTTC; CDR3aa: CASSLQTGGDYGYTF
v_gene: TRBV2; abundance: -; d_gene: TRBD2; j_gene: TRBJ2-2; CDR3nt: TGTGCCAGCAGTGGGACTAGCGGGGGCCGGGAGCTGTTTTTT; CDR3aa: CASSGTSGGRELFF
v_gene: TRBV2; abundance: -; d_gene: -; j_gene: TRBJ2-1; CDR3nt: TGTGCCAGCAGTGATTGGGGCGCCTACAATGAGCAGTTCTTC; CDR3aa: CASSDWGAYNEQFF
v_gene: TRBV6-5; abundance: -; d_gene: TRBD2; j_gene: TRBJ2-7; CDR3nt: TGTGCCAGCTCACCACTAGCGGGACCAGCCTACGAGCAGTACTTC; CDR3aa: CASSPLAGPAYEQYF
v_gene: TRBV7-3; abundance: -; d_gene: TRBD1; j_gene: TRBJ2-6; CDR3nt: TGTGCCAGCAGCTTAAAGACAGGGGCAGGCTCTGGGGCCAACGTCCTGACTTTC; CDR3aa: CASSLKTGAGSGANVLTF
v_gene: TRBV7-2; abundance: -; d_gene: TRBD1; j_gene: TRBJ2-7; CDR3nt: TGTGCCAGCAGCTTCTGGACAGGGGGCGACGAGCAGTACTTC; CDR3aa: CASSFWTGGDEQYF
v_gene: TRBV7-9; abundance: -; d_gene: -; j_gene: TRBJ1-2; CDR3nt: TGTGCCAGCAGCTTAGAGAGGCAAACCCAGGGCAATGGCTACACCTTC; CDR3aa: CASSLERQTQGNGYTF
v_gene: TRBV11-2; abundance: few; d_gene: -; j_gene: TRBJ2-4; CDR3nt: TGTGCCAGCAGCTTAGCAGGGACTTTAAACATTCAGTACTTC; CDR3aa: CASSLAGTLNIQYF
v_gene: TRBV5-6; abundance: -; d_gene: TRBD2; j_gene: TRBJ2-1; CDR3nt: TGTGCCAGCAGCCAGTATCAGCGGGAGGGCCTTGAGCAGTTCTTC; CDR3aa: CASSQYQREGLEQFF
v_gene: TRBV28; abundance: -; d_gene: -; j_gene: TRBJ1-5; CDR3nt: TGTGCCAGCAGAATACATAGCAATCAGCCCCAGCATTTT; CDR3aa: CASRIHSNQPQHF
v_gene: TRBV7-8; abundance: -; d_gene: -; j_gene: TRBJ1-5; CDR3nt: TGTGCCAGCAGCAGGATTGACAGGCCTAATCAGCCCCAGCATTTT; CDR3aa: CASSRIDRPNQPQHF
v_gene: TRBV28; abundance: -; d_gene: TRBD2; j_gene: TRBJ2-7; CDR3nt: TGTGCCTCACAACTACGGGGGGAACCCTACGAGCAGTACTTC; CDR3aa: CASQLRGEPYEQYF
v_gene: TRBV29-1; abundance: -; d_gene: -; j_gene: TRBJ2-5; CDR3nt: TGCAGCTTCGAGAGCGGACCTGGGGCCCAGTACTTC; CDR3aa: CSFESGPGAQYF
v_gene: TRBV4-2; abundance: -; d_gene: -; j_gene: TRBJ1-2; CDR3nt: TGTGCCAGCAGCCAAGAGGTGGAGAGGATCTATGGCTACACCTTC; CDR3aa: CASSQEVERIYGYTF
v_gene: TRBV6-5; abundance: -; d_gene: -; j_gene: TRBJ1-2; CDR3nt: TGTGCCTCTGGGGGGTCCTATGGCTACACCTTC; CDR3aa: CASGGSYGYTF
v_gene: TRBV7-9; abundance: large; d_gene: -; j_gene: TRBJ1-1; CDR3nt: TGTGCCAGCAGCTATCAGGGGTCGGGAGCTTTCTTT; CDR3aa: CASSYQGSGAFF
v_gene: TRBV6-1; abundance: -; d_gene: -; j_gene: TRBJ2-5; CDR3nt: TGTGCCAGCAGTGAAGGGGGCATGGAGACCCAGTACTTC; CDR3aa: CASSEGGMETQYF
v_gene: TRBV5-1; abundance: -; d_gene: -; j_gene: TRBJ2-7; CDR3nt: TGCGCCAGCAGCCCGTGGACGGACAACACCTACGAGCAGTACTTC; CDR3aa: CASSPWTDNTYEQYF
v_gene: TRBV7-8; abundance: -; d_gene: TRBD1; j_gene: TRBJ1-2; CDR3nt: TGTGCCAGCAGCTTATTAGGGACAGGGGGCGCAGGCTATGGCTACACCTTC; CDR3aa: CASSLLGTGGAGYGYTF
v_gene: TRBV28; abundance: -; d_gene: TRBD2; j_gene: TRBJ2-7; CDR3nt: TGTGCCAGCAGTCCGAGGGGAGCGGGAGGCGGCGAGCAGTACTTC; CDR3aa: CASSPRGAGGGEQYF
v_gene: TRBV27; abundance: -; d_gene: -; j_gene: TRBJ2-6; CDR3nt: TGTGCCAGCAGTCGACTCACAGGGCGGACTGGGGCCAACGTCCTGACTTTC; CDR3aa: CASSRLTGRTGANVLTF
v_gene: TRBV7-9; abundance: -; d_gene: TRBD2; j_gene: TRBJ2-1; CDR3nt: TGTGCCAGCGGTTATAACGGGAGGAGGAGCAATGAGCAGTTCTTC; CDR3aa: CASGYNGRRSNEQFF
v_gene: TRBV7-8; abundance: -; d_gene: TRBD2; j_gene: TRBJ2-7; CDR3nt: TGTGCCAGCAGCCTTCCAAATTTTGGGCAGCTAGCGGGAGGGCCCTACGAGCAGTACTTC; CDR3aa: CASSLPNFGQLAGGPYEQYF
v_gene: TRBV5-4; abundance: -; d_gene: TRBD2; j_gene: TRBJ2-1; CDR3nt: TGTGCCAGCAGCTTTTCTAGCGGGAGCTACAATGAGCAGTTCTTC; CDR3aa: CASSFSSGSYNEQFF
v_gene: TRBV6-1; abundance: -; d_gene: TRBD2; j_gene: TRBJ2-7; CDR3nt: TGTGCCAGCAGTGAATACTGGGGCGGGAGCCGTTTCTACGAGCAGTACTTC; CDR3aa: CASSEYWGGSRFYEQYF
v_gene: TRBV2; abundance: -; d_gene: -; j_gene: TRBJ1-2; CDR3nt: TGTGCCAGCAAAAGATCCAGCGGCAATGGCTACACCTTC; CDR3aa: CASKRSSGNGYTF
v_gene: TRBV11-3; abundance: -; d_gene: TRBD2; j_gene: TRBJ2-1; CDR3nt: TGTGCCAGCAGCACCCGAGGGACTAGCGGGAATGAGCAGTTCTTC; CDR3aa: CASSTRGTSGNEQFF